This T cell receptor (beta chain) stems from a study of cytomegalovirus exposure and HLA in healthy donors. Study-wide results and caveats: It was likely that a cluster of highly shared sequence variants was a sequencing artifact.

Concerning this clone itself: Its antigen is unknown.

The CDR3 totals 14 residues. V shed 5 bases, J shed 8 bases, and the junction held 7 bases outside the gene matches. Germline V gives CDR1 MDHEN, CDR2 SYDVKM. The primer mix had 60 Vbeta and 13 Jbeta primers. Measured with immunoSEQ multiplex PCR; TCRdb has only the in-frame clones, and not every one. The sample yields about 140,000 clones, roughly three quarters seen once. V usage is TRBV28 and J usage is TRBJ1-3; 9 positions agree with TRBD1. The sequence was collected from a woman aged 25 to 39 in good health and CMV-seronegative. Sequencing was performed on PBMCs. For the CDR3, the DNA is TGTGCCAGCAGTCCCGGGACAGGGTGGGACACCATATATTTT. This translates into CASSPGTGWDTIYF.